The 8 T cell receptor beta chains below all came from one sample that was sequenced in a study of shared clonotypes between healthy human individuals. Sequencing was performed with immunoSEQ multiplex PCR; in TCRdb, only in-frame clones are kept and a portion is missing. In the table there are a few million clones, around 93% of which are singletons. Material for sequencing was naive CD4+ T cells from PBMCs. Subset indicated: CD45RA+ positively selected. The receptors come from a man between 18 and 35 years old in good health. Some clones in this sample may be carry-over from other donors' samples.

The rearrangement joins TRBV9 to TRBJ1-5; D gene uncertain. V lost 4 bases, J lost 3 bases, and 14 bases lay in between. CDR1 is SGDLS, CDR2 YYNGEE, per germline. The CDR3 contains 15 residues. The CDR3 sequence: CASSRTGSLNQPQHF. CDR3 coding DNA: TGTGCCAGCAGCAGGACGGGGAGCCTCAATCAGCCCCAGCATTTT.

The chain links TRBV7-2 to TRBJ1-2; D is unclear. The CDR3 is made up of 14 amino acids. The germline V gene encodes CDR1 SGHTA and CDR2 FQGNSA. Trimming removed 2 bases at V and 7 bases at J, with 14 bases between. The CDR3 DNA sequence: TGTGCCAGCAGCTTACAAGTGTCGGTGACTGGCTACACCTTC. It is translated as CASSLQVSVTGYTF.

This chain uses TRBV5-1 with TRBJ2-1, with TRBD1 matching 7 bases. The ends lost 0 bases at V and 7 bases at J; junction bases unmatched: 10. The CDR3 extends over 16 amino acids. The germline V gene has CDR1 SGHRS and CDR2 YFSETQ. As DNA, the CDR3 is TGCGCCAGCAGCTTGGCTTGGACAGGCTTACCGAATGAGCAGTTCTTC. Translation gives CASSLAWTGLPNEQFF. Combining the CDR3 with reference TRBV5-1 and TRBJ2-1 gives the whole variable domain KAGVTQTPRYLIKTRGQQVTLSCSPISGHRSVSWYQQTPGQGLQFLFEYFSETQRNKGNFPGRFSGRQFSNSRSEMNVSTLELGDSALYLCASSLAWTGLPNEQFFGPGTRLTVL.

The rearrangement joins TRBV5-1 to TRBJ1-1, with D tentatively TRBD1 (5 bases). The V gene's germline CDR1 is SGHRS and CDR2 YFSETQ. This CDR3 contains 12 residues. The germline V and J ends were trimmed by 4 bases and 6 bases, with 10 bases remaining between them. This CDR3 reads CASSDEGPEAFF. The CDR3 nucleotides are TGCGCCAGCAGCGACGAGGGGCCTGAAGCTTTCTTT.

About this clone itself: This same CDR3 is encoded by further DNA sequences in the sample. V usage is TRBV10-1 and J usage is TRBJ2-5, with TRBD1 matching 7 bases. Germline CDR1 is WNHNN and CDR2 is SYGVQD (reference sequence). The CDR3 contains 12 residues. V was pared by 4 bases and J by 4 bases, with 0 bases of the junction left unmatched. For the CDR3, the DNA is TGCGCCAGCAGTGCAGGGGGAGAGACCCAGTACTTC. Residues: CASSAGGETQYF.

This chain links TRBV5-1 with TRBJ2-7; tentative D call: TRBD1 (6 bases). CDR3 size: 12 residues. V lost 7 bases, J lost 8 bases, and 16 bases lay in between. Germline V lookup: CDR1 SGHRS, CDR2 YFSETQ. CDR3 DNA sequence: TGCGCCAGCGCAAATGAACAGGGTCAGCAGTACTTC. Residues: CASANEQGQQYF. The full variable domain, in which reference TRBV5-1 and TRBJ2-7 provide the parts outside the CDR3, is KAGVTQTPRYLIKTRGQQVTLSCSPISGHRSVSWYQQTPGQGLQFLFEYFSETQRNKGNFPGRFSGRQFSNSRSEMNVSTLELGDSALYLCASANEQGQQYFGPGTRLTVT.

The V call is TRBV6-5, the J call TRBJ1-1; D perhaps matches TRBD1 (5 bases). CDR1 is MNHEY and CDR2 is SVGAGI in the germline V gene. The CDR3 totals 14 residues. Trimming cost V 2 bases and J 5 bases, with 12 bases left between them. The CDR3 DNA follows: TGTGCCAGCAGTTACAGAGGGGTTGTAACTGAAGCTTTCTTT. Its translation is CASSYRGVVTEAFF.

The CDR3 loop reads CASKGLNSTGRWYNEQFF. Written as DNA, the CDR3 is TGCGCCAGCAAGGGGCTTAATTCGACAGGGAGGTGGTACAATGAGCAGTTCTTC. The chain uses TRBV5-1 and TRBJ2-1, with D maybe TRBD1 (7 bases). From germline, CDR1 is SGHRS and CDR2 YFSETQ. The CDR3 extends over 18 amino acids. Deletions cut 6 bases from V and 4 bases from J, with 26 bases between.